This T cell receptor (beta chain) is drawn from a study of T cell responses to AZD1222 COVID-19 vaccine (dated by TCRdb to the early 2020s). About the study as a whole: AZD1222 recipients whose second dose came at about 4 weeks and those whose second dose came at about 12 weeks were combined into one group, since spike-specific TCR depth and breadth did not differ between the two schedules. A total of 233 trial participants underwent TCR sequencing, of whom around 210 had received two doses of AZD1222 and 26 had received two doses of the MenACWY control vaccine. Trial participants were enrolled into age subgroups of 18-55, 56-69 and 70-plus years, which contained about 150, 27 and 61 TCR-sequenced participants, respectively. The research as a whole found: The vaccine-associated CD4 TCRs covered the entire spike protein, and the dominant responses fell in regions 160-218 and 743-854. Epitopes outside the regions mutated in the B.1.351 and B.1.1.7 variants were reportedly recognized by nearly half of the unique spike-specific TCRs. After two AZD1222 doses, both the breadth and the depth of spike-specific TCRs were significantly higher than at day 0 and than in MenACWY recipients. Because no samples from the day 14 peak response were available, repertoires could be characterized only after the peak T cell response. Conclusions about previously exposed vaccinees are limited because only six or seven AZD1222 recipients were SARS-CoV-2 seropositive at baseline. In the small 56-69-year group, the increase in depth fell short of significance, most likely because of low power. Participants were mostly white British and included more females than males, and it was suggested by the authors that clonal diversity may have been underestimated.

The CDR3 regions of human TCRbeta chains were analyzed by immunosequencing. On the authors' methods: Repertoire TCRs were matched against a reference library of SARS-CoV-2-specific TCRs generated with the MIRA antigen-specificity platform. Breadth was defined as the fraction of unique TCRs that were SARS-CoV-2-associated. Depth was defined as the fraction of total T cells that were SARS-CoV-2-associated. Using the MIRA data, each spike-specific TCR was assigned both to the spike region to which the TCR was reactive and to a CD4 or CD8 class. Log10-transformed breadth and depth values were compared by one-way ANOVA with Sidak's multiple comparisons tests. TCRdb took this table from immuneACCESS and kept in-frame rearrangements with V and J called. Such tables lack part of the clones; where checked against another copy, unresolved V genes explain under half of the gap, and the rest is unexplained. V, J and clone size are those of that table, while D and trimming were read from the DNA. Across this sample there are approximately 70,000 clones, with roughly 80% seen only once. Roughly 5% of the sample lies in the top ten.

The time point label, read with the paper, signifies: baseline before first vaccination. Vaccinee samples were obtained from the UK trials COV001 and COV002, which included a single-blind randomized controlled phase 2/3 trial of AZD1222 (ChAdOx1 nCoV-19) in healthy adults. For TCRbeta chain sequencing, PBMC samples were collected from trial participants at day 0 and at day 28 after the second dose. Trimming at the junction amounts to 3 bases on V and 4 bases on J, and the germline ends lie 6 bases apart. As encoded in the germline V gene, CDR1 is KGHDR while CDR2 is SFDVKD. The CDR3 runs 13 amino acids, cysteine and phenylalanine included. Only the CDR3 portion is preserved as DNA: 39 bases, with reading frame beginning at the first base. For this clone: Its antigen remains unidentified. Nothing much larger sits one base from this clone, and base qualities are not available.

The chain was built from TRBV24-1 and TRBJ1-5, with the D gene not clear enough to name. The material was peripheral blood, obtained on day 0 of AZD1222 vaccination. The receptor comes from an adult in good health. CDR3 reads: CATSDNGNQPQHF. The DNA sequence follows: TGTGCCACCAGTGATAACGGGAATCAGCCCCAGCATTTT.